One and the same sample provided the 21 T cell receptor beta chains below, sequenced in a study of shared clonotypes between healthy human individuals. Repertoires were generated with immunoSEQ multiplex PCR, while TCRdb's copy carries only in-frame clones and drops some. The sample lists about 1 million clones; roughly 80% were seen once. The source material was memory CD4+ T cells sorted from blood. Subset described: CD45RA-negative fraction. The receptors come from a young man in good health.

This clone was found once. The rearrangement joins TRBV7-2 to TRBJ1-2, with unresolved D. CDR1 is SGHTA and CDR2 is FQGNSA in the germline V gene. V was trimmed by 4 bases and J by 1 base, leaving 13 bases between them. The CDR3 loop spans 15 amino acids. As DNA, the CDR3 is TGTGCCAGCAGCTCCACCGCCGGCAGTAACTATGGCTACACCTTC. It codes for CASSSTAGSNYGYTF.

V and J are TRBV18 and TRBJ2-5; D gene uncertain. In germline, CDR1 is KGHSH, CDR2 LQKENI. Trimming took 6 bases from V and 2 from J, leaving 7 bases between them. The CDR3 consists of 12 residues. The CDR3 reads CASSSRQETQYF. The CDR3 region has the DNA TGTGCCAGCTCCTCGAGGCAAGAGACCCAGTACTTC.

The genes are TRBV25-1 and TRBJ1-3, with a possible D match to TRBD1 (5 bases). CDR1 is MGHDK and CDR2 is SYGVNS in the germline V gene. The V and J ends lost 0 bases and 4 bases respectively, with 10 bases between them. This CDR3 contains 15 residues. The CDR3 sequence is CASSEYGGDGNTIYF. CDR3 DNA: TGTGCCAGCAGTGAATATGGGGGAGACGGAAACACCATATATTTT.

Remarks on this clone: Additional DNA sequences in this sample encode the identical CDR3. The chain has TRBV4-3 and TRBJ2-2; D may be TRBD1 (5 bases). The CDR3 covers 14 residues. CDR1 and CDR2 from the germline V gene are LGHNA and YSLEER. The V end lost 3 bases, the J end lost 6 bases, and 11 bases lay between the germline ends. The CDR3 bases are TGCGCCAGCAGCCAGGACCAGGGCCCCGGGGAGCTGTTTTTT. Protein sequence: CASSQDQGPGELFF.

The chain links TRBV25-1 to TRBJ1-1, with a possible D match to TRBD1 (6 bases). Trimming shortened V by 2 bases and J by 2 bases, and 9 bases separated the two germline ends. The CDR3 contains 14 residues. The germline V gene has CDR1 MGHDK and CDR2 SYGVNS. CDR3 sequence reads: CASSEIGTNTEAFF. The CDR3 DNA follows: TGTGCCAGCAGTGAAATAGGGACAAACACTGAAGCTTTCTTT. Combining the CDR3 with reference TRBV25-1 and TRBJ1-1 gives the whole variable domain EADIYQTPRYLVIGTGKKITLECSQTMGHDKMYWYQQDPGMELHLIHYSYGVNSTEKGDLSSESTVSRIRTEHFPLTLESARPSHTSQYLCASSEIGTNTEAFFGQGTRLTVV.

A few counts support this clone. This chain uses TRBV10-1 with TRBJ2-2, with unresolved D. This CDR3 spans 12 amino acids. Germline CDR1 WNHNN, CDR2 SYGVQD (reference sequence). V was cut by 6 bases and J by 6 bases, with 8 bases left in between. CDR3 amino acids: CASSANAGELFF. The CDR3 nucleotides are TGCGCCAGCAGCGCTAACGCCGGGGAGCTGTTTTTT.

J is TRBJ2-3 and V is TRBV28; TRBD2 matches at 9 bases. J was trimmed by 3 bases and V by 2 bases; bases with no gene match: 9. Germline V gene lookup returns CDR1 MDHEN and CDR2 SYDVKM. The CDR3 has 17 amino acids. This CDR3 reads CASSLSRAGGRTDTQYF. The CDR3, as DNA: TGTGCCAGCAGTTTAAGTCGAGCGGGGGGCCGGACAGATACGCAGTATTTT.

This clone was seen a handful of times. Additional DNA sequences in this sample encode the identical CDR3. This rearrangement joins TRBV30 to TRBJ1-5; D remains unclear. The length of the CDR3 is 13 residues. Trimming left V 2 bases short and J 0 bases short, with 5 bases between. From germline, CDR1 is GTSNPN and CDR2 SVGIG (reference sequence). CDR3 amino acids: CAWSSNSNQPQHF. The DNA of the CDR3 is TGTGCCTGGAGTAGTAATAGCAATCAGCCCCAGCATTTT.

The chain joins TRBV19 to TRBJ2-1; TRBD2 aligns across 10 bases. Germline assignment: CDR1 LNHDA and CDR2 SQIVND (reference sequence). CDR3 length: 16 amino acids. V was clipped by 5 bases and J by 7 bases; unmatched bases: 11. The CDR3 DNA sequence: TGTGCCAGTAGTGCAACTAGCGGGAAAGGTGGGAATGAGCAGTTCTTC. This gives the protein CASSATSGKGGNEQFF.

The chain carries TRBV6-1 and TRBJ1-2; D ambiguous. The CDR3 sequence is 12 residues long. CDR1 and CDR2 from the germline V gene are MNHNS and SASEGT. The V gene lost 7 bases and the J gene lost 0 bases, with 6 bases spanning the gap. DNA for the CDR3: TGTGCCAGCATTTGGGCTAACTATGGCTACACCTTC. It yields the protein CASIWANYGYTF.

The chain links TRBV18 to TRBJ1-3, with D possibly TRBD1 on 6 matching bases. CDR1 is KGHSH, CDR2 LQKENI, per germline. Trimming shortened V by 3 bases and J by 0 bases, and 9 bases separated the two germline ends. The length of the CDR3 is 15 residues. In DNA, the CDR3 is TGTGCCAGCTCACCCGGGACACTCTCTGGAAACACCATATATTTT. It translates to CASSPGTLSGNTIYF.

This clone was counted only a few times. The chain carries TRBV5-1 and TRBJ2-7; maybe TRBD1 (5 bases). Germline V CDR1 and CDR2: SGHRS, YFSETQ. This CDR3 region has 17 residues. Trimming cost V 6 bases and J 5 bases, with 27 bases left between them. This chain's CDR3 is CASTIGAERRTGHEQYF. Written as DNA, the CDR3 is TGCGCCAGCACCATTGGGGCAGAAAGGAGAACGGGCCACGAGCAGTACTTC. The full variable domain, its missing parts supplied by reference TRBV5-1 and TRBJ2-7, is KAGVTQTPRYLIKTRGQQVTLSCSPISGHRSVSWYQQTPGQGLQFLFEYFSETQRNKGNFPGRFSGRQFSNSRSEMNVSTLELGDSALYLCASTIGAERRTGHEQYFGPGTRLTVT.

This chain uses TRBV29-1 with TRBJ2-3; D is perhaps TRBD2 (5 bases). Trimming removed 4 bases from V and 1 base from J, with 18 bases in between. CDR1 is SQVTM and CDR2 is ANQGSEA in the germline V gene. This CDR3 has 16 amino acids. CDR3 nucleotide sequence: TGCAGCGTTGGGGCCCCCCGGGCGAGGGGCACAGATACGCAGTATTTT. This codes for CSVGAPRARGTDTQYF.

The chain combines TRBV6-1 with TRBJ1-2; no clear D. The ends were cut back, 7 bases at V and 3 bases at J, with 12 bases in the middle. Germline V lookup: CDR1 MNHNS, CDR2 SASEGT. This CDR3 spans 13 amino acids. CDR3 nucleotide sequence: TGTGCCAGCATCTTCTGGTTGGACTATGGCTACACCTTC. Its protein is CASIFWLDYGYTF.

Remarks on this clone: Additional DNA sequences in this sample encode the identical CDR3. The chain carries TRBV5-1 and TRBJ1-6; 10 bases map to TRBD1. Germline V gene data show CDR1 as SGHRS and CDR2 as YFSETQ. Unmatched junction bases numbered 2, after V lost 4 bases and J lost 7 bases. The CDR3 is made up of 14 amino acids. CDR3 coding DNA: TGCGCCAGCAGCCCGGGACAGGGGAATTCACCCCTCCACTTT. The encoded protein is CASSPGQGNSPLHF.

V gene TRBV5-4 combines with J gene TRBJ2-1; D uncertain. Germline V gene data show CDR1 as SGHNT and CDR2 as YYREEE (reference sequence). With 0 bases removed from V and 7 bases from J, the gap between germline ends came to 11 bases. This CDR3 is built from 14 residues. The CDR3 loop is CASSLVGSTNEQFF. The CDR3, as DNA: TGTGCCAGCAGCTTGGTGGGCAGCACAAATGAGCAGTTCTTC.

To note about this clone: Other nucleotide sequences from this sample produce the same CDR3. The V and J genes are TRBV7-9 and TRBJ1-1; 8 bases are a match to TRBD1. V shed 5 bases and J 1 base; nucleotides not matched to a gene: 3. This CDR3 comprises 14 residues. Germline V gene lookup returns CDR1 SEHNR and CDR2 FQNEAQ (reference sequence). The DNA for the CDR3 is TGTGCCAGCAGCCTTGGACAGGGGAACACTGAAGCTTTCTTT. It yields the protein CASSLGQGNTEAFF.

The J gene is TRBJ2-5, the V gene TRBV19; TRBD2 might be the D (7 bases). The V gene's germline CDR1 is LNHDA and CDR2 SQIVND (reference sequence). This CDR3 has 17 residues. V was clipped by 2 bases and J by 10 bases, with 26 bases between them. The CDR3 reads CASSISSSSGGRADQYF. The CDR3, as DNA: TGTGCCAGTAGTATATCCTCCTCGTCCGGGGGGCGAGCGGACCAGTACTTC.

This chain joins TRBV7-8 and TRBJ1-2, with D hard to call. Germline CDR1 SGHVS, CDR2 FQNEAQ. The CDR3 extends over 12 amino acids. V was pared by 5 bases and J by 3 bases, with 7 bases between. CDR3 coding DNA: TGTGCCAGCAGCACCACTGACTATGGCTACACCTTC. It translates to CASSTTDYGYTF.

This chain links TRBV7-9 with TRBJ2-1; a weak D match, TRBD2 (7 bases). This CDR3 has 16 residues. The germline V gene encodes CDR1 SEHNR and CDR2 FQNEAQ (reference sequence). V lost 4 bases to trimming and J lost 7 bases, with 20 bases between them. CDR3 residues: CASSSPLGGGLNEQFF. DNA of the CDR3: TGTGCCAGCAGCTCACCCCTGGGAGGGGGGCTAAATGAGCAGTTCTTC.

The chain has TRBV5-4 and TRBJ1-2, with 10 bases aligning to TRBD1. V shed 1 base, J shed 7 bases, and the junction held 7 bases outside the gene matches. The CDR3 is 15 residues long. CDR1 and CDR2 (germline): SGHNT, YYREEE (reference sequence). CDR3 DNA sequence: TGTGCCAGCAGCTTGCCGGGACAGGGGAGCTCTGGCTACACCTTC. Residues: CASSLPGQGSSGYTF. Based on the CDR3 plus reference TRBV5-4 and TRBJ1-2, the full variable domain is ETGVTQSPTHLIKTRGQQVTLRCSSQSGHNTVSWYQQALGQGPQFIFQYYREEENGRGNFPPRFSGLQFPNYSSELNVNALELDDSALYLCASSLPGQGSSGYTFGSGTRLTVV.